These T cell receptor beta chains were read from a single sample in a study of cytomegalovirus exposure and HLA in healthy donors. Using immunoSEQ multiplex PCR, the repertoire was profiled, and TCRdb retains in-frame clones only, with some absent. The table shows approximately 190,000 clones, with around four fifths occurring only once. The sequenced sample was PBMCs. The receptor set was obtained from a young man in good health and CMV-seropositive. The CDR3 runs from the conserved cysteine through the conserved F or W. D genes are given only for firm matches. A clone size is listed for some rows: how often the clone was seen (once, few, many), or a class if it is expanded.

V	size	D	J	DNA	CDR3
TRBV5-1	NA	NA	TRBJ2-7	TGCGCCAGCAGCTTGGATGCTACTTCCTACGAGCAGTACTTC	CASSLDATSYEQYF
TRBV4-1	NA	NA	TRBJ2-1	TGCGCCAGCAGCCAAGGAAGACAGTCCTCCTACAATGAGCAGTTCTTC	CASSQGRQSSYNEQFF
TRBV30	NA	NA	TRBJ1-4	TGTGCCTGGAGTGTACAGCCCGAAAAACTGTTTTTT	CAWSVQPEKLFF
TRBV7-8	once	NA	TRBJ2-1	TGTGCCAGCAGCTTAAGACGTAGCGTTAATGAGCAGTTCTTC	CASSLRRSVNEQFF
TRBV6-1	NA	NA	TRBJ2-7	TGTGCCAGCAGTGAAGCGTGGCAGGGTGTGAGCGAGCAGTACTTC	CASSEAWQGVSEQYF
TRBV5-6	NA	NA	TRBJ2-7	TGTGCCAGCAGCCCAAACCTACAGGGTTTGGCATACGAGCAGTACTTC	CASSPNLQGLAYEQYF
TRBV5-4	NA	NA	TRBJ2-5	TGTGCCAGCAGCCTGCCTGACCCGGGGGCCCAGTACTTC	CASSLPDPGAQYF
TRBV7-8	NA	TRBD1	TRBJ2-5	TGTGCCAGCAGCTGGGGACAGAAGAACCAAGAGACCCAGTACTTC	CASSWGQKNQETQYF
TRBV19	NA	NA	TRBJ1-1	TGTGCCAGTACCTCCGAGGTCCCGAACACTGAAGCTTTCTTT	CASTSEVPNTEAFF
TRBV29-1	NA	TRBD1	TRBJ1-5	TGCAGCGTTGGACAGGGGCCGGATCAGCCCCAGCATTTT	CSVGQGPDQPQHF
TRBV28	NA	NA	TRBJ2-7	TGTGCCAGCAGACCAACAGGTTACGAGCAGTACTTC	CASRPTGYEQYF
TRBV5-8	NA	NA	TRBJ1-1	TGTGCCAGCAGCTTCGCCGACAGAAAAGGGGGTGAGGCTTTCTTT	CASSFADRKGGEAFF
TRBV29-1	NA	NA	TRBJ2-7	TGCAGCGCCCGGGGATCCTACGAGCAGTACTTC	CSARGSYEQYF
TRBV20-1	NA	NA	TRBJ2-7	TGCAGTGCTAGCAGGGACGAGCAGTACTTC	CSASRDEQYF
TRBV27	once	NA	TRBJ2-2	TGTGCCAGCAGTGAGACCGGGGAGCTGTTTTTT	CASSETGELFF
TRBV9	NA	TRBD1	TRBJ2-4	TGTGCCAGCAGCGGTAGCCGGGGGGACAGGGAATTTAAGGGCATTCAGTACTTC	CASSGSRGDREFKGIQYF
TRBV27	few	TRBD2	TRBJ2-1	TGTGCCAGCACCCAGCTAGCGGGAGGGCCCAATGAGCAGTTCTTC	CASTQLAGGPNEQFF
TRBV2	many	NA	TRBJ1-5	TGTGCCAGCAGCGAGCTGCAGGGCCAACTCAATCAGCCCCAGCATTTT	CASSELQGQLNQPQHF
TRBV10-3	NA	TRBD2	TRBJ2-1	TGTGCCATCACCCAGACTAGCGGGAGAAGTGAGCAGTTCTTC	CAITQTSGRSEQFF
TRBV15	NA	TRBD1	TRBJ2-3	TGTGCCACCAGCAGAAATCCGGGACAGGGTGGAGATACGCAGTATTTT	CATSRNPGQGGDTQYF
TRBV6-1	NA	NA	TRBJ2-7	TGTGCCAGCAGTGAAGGGGGGCGAGGCAGGGTTCCCTACGAGCAGTACTTC	CASSEGGRGRVPYEQYF
TRBV4-3	NA	NA	TRBJ2-1	TGCGCCAGCAGCCAAGATCTGGAGGGTAACAATGAGCAGTTCTTC	CASSQDLEGNNEQFF
TRBV9	few	TRBD2	TRBJ2-3	TGTGCCAGCAGCGTAGCGGGACTAGCGGGAGGCACAGATACGCAGTATTTT	CASSVAGLAGGTDTQYF
TRBV15	once	TRBD1	TRBJ1-5	TGTGCCACCAGCAGAAAAAATGAGGGGACAGGTCAGCCCCAGCATTTT	CATSRKNEGTGQPQHF
TRBV13	NA	TRBD1	TRBJ2-7	TGTGCCAGCAGCCAGGGACAGGGCCCCTACGAGCAGTACTTC	CASSQGQGPYEQYF
TRBV6-5	NA	TRBD1	TRBJ2-7	TGTGCCAGCAGTTACGCCGGGACAGGGTCCTACGAGCAGTACTTC	CASSYAGTGSYEQYF
TRBV5-4	NA	TRBD1	TRBJ2-7	TGTGCCAGCAGCGTCGACAGGGTACACGAGCAGTACTTC	CASSVDRVHEQYF
TRBV7-9	NA	TRBD2	TRBJ2-3	TGTGCCAGCAGCTCCCAAATAGCGGGGACAGATACGCAGTATTTT	CASSSQIAGTDTQYF
TRBV5-1	NA	NA	TRBJ2-5	TGCGCCAGCAGCTTGCAGACAGGGACTCCAGAGACCCAGTACTTC	CASSLQTGTPETQYF
TRBV5-5	NA	NA	TRBJ2-5	TGTGCCAGCAGCTCGGACATTGGGTCGCCAGGGACCCAGTACTTC	CASSSDIGSPGTQYF
TRBV4-1	many	NA	TRBJ2-3	TGCGCCAGCAGCCAAGATCAGAACACAGATACGCAGTATTTT	CASSQDQNTDTQYF
TRBV9	NA	TRBD1	TRBJ1-2	TGTGCCAGCAGCGTAAACAGGGGGCTTGACTATGGCTACACCTTC	CASSVNRGLDYGYTF
TRBV27	NA	TRBD1	TRBJ1-1	TGTGCCAGCAGTCTAAGGGGGCAGGGTACTGAAGCTTTCTTT	CASSLRGQGTEAFF
TRBV5-1	NA	TRBD2	TRBJ2-1	TGCGCCAGCAGCTTGGGTCGACTAGCGGGAGTGGGTGAGCAGTTCTTC	CASSLGRLAGVGEQFF
TRBV6-6	NA	TRBD2	TRBJ2-4	TGTGCCAGCAAGGCCGGCGGGAGGCGGGACATTCAGTACTTC	CASKAGGRRDIQYF
TRBV27	NA	TRBD2	TRBJ2-3	TGTGCCATCGCGGTAGCGGGAGGAACAGATACGCAGTATTTT	CAIAVAGGTDTQYF
TRBV19	NA	NA	TRBJ1-4	TGTGCCAGTAGTACCTTCGGGACTAATGAAAAACTGTTTTTT	CASSTFGTNEKLFF
TRBV5-4	NA	NA	TRBJ2-1	TGTGCCAGCAGCTTTCGGTCGGGCGGCGGGAAGCATTACAATGAGCAGTTCTTC	CASSFRSGGGKHYNEQFF
TRBV6-1	NA	NA	TRBJ2-2	TGTGCCAGCAGCCCCCGCATGGACTTAACCGGGGAGCTGTTTTTT	CASSPRMDLTGELFF
TRBV7-9	NA	TRBD1	TRBJ2-5	TGTGCCAGCAGCTTAAGGGGGCGACAGGGTCGGGAGACCCAGTACTTC	CASSLRGRQGRETQYF
TRBV27	NA	TRBD2	TRBJ2-1	TGTGCCAGCAGTTTGGTAGCGGGGGGCTCCTACAATGAGCAGTTCTTC	CASSLVAGGSYNEQFF